This section outlines one TCR beta chain sequence together with its context. All glioblastoma patients lacked an isocitrate dehydrogenase mutation. The data were taken from a study of glioma-infiltrating T cells after dendritic cell vaccination. The CDR3 is made up of 13 amino acids. CDR1 SGHDN and CDR2 FVKESK come from the germline V gene. V was shortened by 0 bases and J by 8 bases, with 8 bases between the two germline ends. TCRdb's copy holds only in-frame clones and misses some; the assay was immunoSEQ multiplex PCR. The data contain fewer than 50,000 clones, around four fifths of them singletons.

V usage is TRBV14 and J usage is TRBJ2-1; D call uncertain. The sequence came from a human donor with glioblastoma. The sample was blood, taken before dendritic cell vaccination. The CDR3 DNA sequence: TGTGCCAGCAGCCAAGAGTGGAGTCATGAGCAGTTCTTC. It encodes CASSQEWSHEQFF. The entire variable domain, with the rest obtained from reference TRBV14 and TRBJ2-1, is as follows: EAGVTQFPSHSVIEKGQTVTLRCDPISGHDNLYWYRRVMGKEIKFLLHFVKESKQDESGMPNNRFLAERTGGTYSTLKVQPAELEDSGVYFCASSQEWSHEQFFGPGTRLTVL.